A single sample is the source of the 30 T cell receptor beta chains below, sequenced in a study of T cells in Graves' hyperthyroidism and ophthalmopathy. Amplification targeted TCR beta CDR3 regions from RNA transcripts. Researchers ran a first-round RT-PCR on the TCR CDR3 using the HTBI primer set. In TCRdb, the multiplex PCR reads were re-called with MiXCR into one record per CDR3 protein. The sample consists of about 270,000 distinct CDR3 sequences, roughly 22% of them appearing once. The material sequenced was blood. The source of these receptors is a man aged 25 to 45 with Graves' ophthalmopathy.

The chain links TRBV11-3 to TRBJ1-1, with D unresolved. The CDR3 has 13 residues. The germline V and J ends were trimmed by 1 base and 6 bases, with 9 bases remaining between them. CDR1 and CDR2 (germline): SGHNT, YENEEA. The chain's CDR3 is CASSLGGRAEAFF. CDR3 DNA: TGTGCCAGCAGCTTAGGTGGACGTGCTGAAGCTTTCTTT.

This clonotype was seen a few times. The gene calls are TRBV24-1 and TRBJ2-7; a possible D gene is TRBD2 (6 bases). Germline loops: CDR1 KGHDR, CDR2 SFDVKD. Between the trimmed V and J ends, which lost 0 bases and 3 bases, there was a span of 17 bases. The CDR3 loop spans 17 amino acids. In DNA form, the CDR3 reads TGTGCCACCAGTGATTTGCACATCGGGACTGGCGTCTACGAGCAGTACTTC. The encoded protein is CATSDLHIGTGVYEQYF.

This sequence joins TRBV10-3 and TRBJ2-7; possibly TRBD1 for D (5 bases). Germline V gene data show CDR1 as ENHRY and CDR2 as SYGVKD. The CDR3 is made up of 14 amino acids. V lost 8 bases and J lost 3, with 17 bases in between. CDR3 sequence: CAISHGRENYEQYF. In nucleotides, the CDR3 is TGTGCCATCTCTCACGGCAGGGAAAACTACGAGCAGTACTTC.

The chain couples TRBV9 to TRBJ1-1, with TRBD1 as a possible D gene (5 bases). The CDR3 is 15 amino acids. The V gene lost 10 bases and the J gene lost 1 base, with 20 bases spanning the gap. CDR1 SGDLS and CDR2 YYNGEE come from the germline V gene. The CDR3 coding sequence is TGTGCCTCTAGCAGCCAGGGACGTCGGAACACTGAAGCTTTCTTT. Translated: CASSSQGRRNTEAFF.

This clonotype appeared many times. The CDR3 loop reads CASSDYRARMNTEAFF. In nucleotides, the CDR3 is TGTGCCAGCAGCGACTACCGAGCCCGGATGAACACTGAAGCTTTCTTT. The chain uses TRBV11-2 and TRBJ1-1; unclear D gene. The CDR3 has 16 residues. Trimming took 5 bases from V and 0 from J, leaving 16 bases between them. Germline CDR1 and CDR2: SGHAT and FQNNGV.

The count of this clonotype is one. CDR3 region: CANRGRKVGTDTQYF. CDR3 nucleotides: TGTGCCAACAGAGGGAGAAAAGTGGGTACAGATACGCAGTATTTT. This rearrangement joins TRBV2 to TRBJ2-3, with D possibly being TRBD2 (5 bases). The CDR3 length is 15 residues. The V end lost 10 bases, the J end lost 3 bases, and 20 bases lay between the germline ends. Germline V gene data show CDR1 as SNHLY and CDR2 as FYNNEI.

This clonotype has a handful of counts. V is TRBV27 and J is TRBJ1-2; D uncertain. V gave up 4 bases and J gave up 4 bases, with 16 bases separating them. The CDR3 sequence is 15 residues long. The germline V gene encodes CDR1 MNHEY and CDR2 SMNVEV (reference sequence). The CDR3 region has the DNA TGTGCCAGCAGTTCCGCCTCACAGATCCTCTATGGCTACACCTTC. Amino acids: CASSSASQILYGYTF.

This clonotype appeared many times. The chain uses TRBV2 and TRBJ1-2; TRBD1 matches at 11 bases. Germline V gene lookup returns CDR1 SNHLY and CDR2 FYNNEI. Losses at the gene ends were 7 bases for V and 7 bases for J; bases not matched to a gene: 11. The CDR3 loop spans 15 amino acids. This CDR3 is CASTSRDRGKSGYTF. The CDR3 bases are TGTGCCAGCACCAGCCGGGACAGGGGGAAGAGTGGCTACACCTTC.

CDR3 sequence (DNA): TGTGCCAGCCCGACTAGCGGGGCAACCTACGAGCAGTACTTC. Protein product: CASPTSGATYEQYF. The chain employs TRBV18 and TRBJ2-7, with 11 nucleotides matching TRBD2. J gave up 2 bases and V 8 bases, and 5 bases lay outside the gene matches. The CDR3 extends over 14 amino acids. Germline values: CDR1 KGHSH, CDR2 LQKENI.

This clonotype was counted between two and nine times. This rearrangement joins TRBV4-1 to TRBJ2-2, with a tentative D call TRBD2 (6 bases). The CDR3 is made up of 15 amino acids. Trimming removed 4 bases at V and 6 bases at J, with 15 bases between. Germline V gene lookup returns CDR1 MGHRA and CDR2 YSYEKL. CDR3 region: CASSPAGTLPGELFF. For the CDR3, the DNA is TGCGCCAGCAGCCCGGCCGGGACTCTACCCGGGGAGCTGTTTTTT.

With respect to this clonotype: A single base separates this from a much larger clone, so it may be a read error. This rearrangement joins TRBV20-1 to TRBJ1-5; D is unresolved. From germline, CDR1 is DFQATT and CDR2 SNEGSKA (reference sequence). The length of the CDR3 is 13 residues. The CDR3 here is CGARVSTYQPQHF. The CDR3 DNA follows: TGCGGTGCTAGGGTCAGTACCTATCAGCCCCAGCATTTT.

The table lists this clonotype with many counts. The V gene is TRBV2, the J gene TRBJ1-1, with 7 bases matching TRBD1. The CDR3 covers 13 residues. Trimming at V came to 6 bases and at J to 10 bases, leaving 11 bases not matched to a gene. From germline, CDR1 is SNHLY and CDR2 FYNNEI. CDR3 residues: CASRAGQPTRAFF. The CDR3 DNA reads TGTGCCAGCAGAGCGGGACAGCCCACAAGAGCTTTCTTT.

This clonotype was recorded a few times. This chain joins TRBV29-1 and TRBJ2-7; the D is unclear. V lost 3 bases and J lost 3, with 6 bases in between. Germline V lookup: CDR1 SQVTM, CDR2 ANQGSEA. The CDR3 spans 11 residues. In DNA form, the CDR3 reads TGCAGCGTTGATACTAACTACGAGCAGTACTTC. Protein: CSVDTNYEQYF.

This clonotype has a count of ten or more. V gene TRBV7-8 combines with J gene TRBJ2-5; D might be TRBD1 (5 bases). Trimming pared 5 bases from V and 5 bases from J, leaving 15 bases between. CDR1 is SGHVS and CDR2 is FQNEAQ in the germline V gene. This CDR3 is built from 14 residues. The CDR3: CASSPYVAGETQYF. The DNA of the CDR3 is TGTGCCAGCAGCCCCTATGTGGCAGGGGAGACCCAGTACTTC. The whole variable domain, remainder taken from reference TRBV7-8 and TRBJ2-5, is GAGVSQSPRYKVAKRGQDVALRCDPISGHVSLFWYQQALGQGPEFLTYFQNEAQLDKSGLPSDRFFAERPEGSVSTLKIQRTQQEDSAVYLCASSPYVAGETQYFGPGTRLLVL.

This clonotype was detected many times. The rearrangement links TRBV28 to TRBJ2-3; weak D call: TRBD1 (6 bases). Germline V gene sequence: CDR1 MDHEN, CDR2 SYDVKM. The CDR3 runs to 15 residues. Between the trimmed V and J ends, which lost 5 bases and 3 bases, there was a span of 15 bases. The CDR3 DNA follows: TGTGCCAGCAGTGGGGGCAGAAGAATAACAGATACGCAGTATTTT. Protein: CASSGGRRITDTQYF.

The sample holds a few counts of this clonotype. The CDR3 bases are TGTGCCTGGAGTAAAGGGACTAGGTCGAACACCGGGGAGCTGTTTTTT. Translating gives CAWSKGTRSNTGELFF. The genes are TRBV30 and TRBJ2-2; TRBD2 matches 8 bases. Germline CDR1 and CDR2: GTSNPN and SVGIG (reference sequence). J lost 0 bases, V lost 2 bases, and 5 bases had no gene match. The CDR3 runs to 16 residues.

The gene calls are TRBV6-2 or TRBV6-3 and TRBJ2-7; TRBD1 matches at 10 bases. V dropped 7 bases and J dropped 6; count of bases not matched to a gene: 12. The V gene's germline CDR1 is MNHEY and CDR2 SVGEGT. This CDR3 spans 15 amino acids. CDR3 sequence reads: CASTRELGQGSEQYF. The CDR3 coding sequence is TGTGCCAGCACCCGGGAGCTGGGACAGGGGAGCGAGCAGTACTTC.

This clonotype was picked up one time. The V call is TRBV11-2, the J call TRBJ2-7; 7 nucleotides line up with TRBD1. V was pared by 5 bases and J by 4 bases, with 11 bases of the junction left unmatched. Germline CDR1 is SGHAT and CDR2 is FQNNGV. This CDR3 region has 15 residues. The chain's CDR3 is CASSLGQVPLYEQYF. The CDR3 DNA reads TGTGCCAGCAGCCTCGGACAGGTCCCTTTGTACGAGCAGTACTTC.

The chain uses TRBV9 and TRBJ2-3, with D perhaps given as TRBD1 or TRBD2 (6 bases each). V lost 3 bases and J 0 bases, leaving 11 bases between the germline ends. Germline V gene data show CDR1 as SGDLS and CDR2 as YYNGEE. There are 15 residues in the CDR3. CDR3 sequence: CASSEGGSSTDTQYF. The CDR3 DNA is TGTGCCAGCAGCGAGGGGGGCTCTAGCACAGATACGCAGTATTTT.

Here the CDR3 reads CASSGTSGPYEQYF. The CDR3 region has the DNA TGTGCCAGCAGTGGGACTAGCGGCCCCTACGAGCAGTACTTC. The V call is TRBV6-2 or TRBV6-3, the J call TRBJ2-7; the match to TRBD2 covers 11 bases. Germline V gene lookup returns CDR1 MNHEY and CDR2 SVGEGT. The CDR3 has 14 amino acids. V gave up 5 bases and J gave up 2 bases; unmatched junction bases: 2.

This clonotype came up a few times. V is TRBV10-3 and J is TRBJ2-2; 11 bases are shared with TRBD2. V gave up 4 bases and J gave up 1 base; unmatched junction bases: 5. Germline CDR1 and CDR2: ENHRY and SYGVKD. The CDR3 sequence is 17 residues long. The CDR3 protein is CAISGTGTSGNTGELFF. DNA of the CDR3: TGTGCCATCAGTGGAACGGGGACTAGCGGGAACACCGGGGAGCTGTTTTTT.

The rearrangement links TRBV9 to TRBJ2-6; no clear D gene. V gave up 2 bases and J gave up 3 bases, with 6 bases separating them. This CDR3 contains 14 residues. Germline loops: CDR1 SGDLS, CDR2 YYNGEE. As DNA, the CDR3 is TGTGCCAGCAGCGTTGGAAATGGGGCCAACGTCCTGACTTTC. This codes for CASSVGNGANVLTF.

The genes are TRBV5-1 and TRBJ2-7; 7 bases are shared with TRBD1. Germline CDR1 and CDR2: SGHRS and YFSETQ. With 3 bases clipped from V and 0 bases from J, the junction kept 0 bases outside the gene matches. This CDR3 is built from 13 residues. CDR3 protein: CASSWDSSYEQYF. CDR3 DNA sequence: TGCGCCAGCAGCTGGGACAGCTCCTACGAGCAGTACTTC.

This chain uses TRBV9 with TRBJ2-7, with D perhaps TRBD1 or TRBD2 (5 bases each). The CDR3 consists of 18 residues. Looked up from germline, CDR1 is SGDLS and CDR2 is YYNGEE. Trimming took 7 bases from V and 3 from J, leaving 29 bases between them. CDR3 sequence: CASSRGPEAARGGYEQYF. CDR3 sequence (DNA): TGTGCCAGCTCACGGGGCCCTGAAGCTGCCCGGGGCGGCTACGAGCAGTACTTC.

This clonotype was recorded many times. This sequence joins TRBV11-2 and TRBJ2-1, with 9 bases matching TRBD2. This CDR3 comprises 16 residues. In germline, CDR1 is SGHAT, CDR2 FQNNGV. With 2 bases clipped from V and 8 bases from J, the junction kept 10 bases outside the gene matches. Here the CDR3 DNA reads TGTGCCAGCAGCTTATTCGGCGGGAGGGCCGCCGATGAGCAGTTCTTC. It specifies CASSLFGGRAADEQFF.

The rearrangement uses TRBV10-3 and TRBJ2-3, with TRBD2 as a possible D gene (5 bases). V was clipped by 9 bases and J by 6 bases, with 13 bases between them. The CDR3 length is 12 residues. Germline-derived CDR1 and CDR2 are ENHRY and SYGVKD. The CDR3 sequence: CAIGSTGDTQYF. The CDR3 coding sequence is TGTGCCATAGGGTCTACGGGGGATACGCAGTATTTT.

Only one count was recorded for this clonotype. The CDR3 loop reads CAWSVLGGFEQYF. CDR3 bases: TGTGCCTGGAGTGTACTAGGGGGCTTCGAGCAGTACTTC. This chain uses TRBV30 with TRBJ2-7; 7 nucleotides align to TRBD1. There are 13 residues in the CDR3. CDR1 GTSNPN and CDR2 SVGIG come from the germline V gene (reference sequence). V trimming: 0 bases; J trimming: 6 bases; junction bases outside the gene matches: 5.

This clonotype was observed a few times. The V call is TRBV24-1, the J call TRBJ2-1; 8 nucleotides line up with TRBD2. The CDR3 has 16 amino acids. V lost 4 bases and J lost 4; bases outside the gene matches: 8. Germline lookup yields CDR1 KGHDR and CDR2 SFDVKD. The CDR3 region is CATSDPGLGRYNEQFF. CDR3 sequence (DNA): TGTGCCACCAGTGACCCGGGACTAGGAAGGTACAATGAGCAGTTCTTC.

This clonotype was seen only once. Since a much larger clone is just one base distant, this may be a read error. This rearrangement joins TRBV7-8 to TRBJ2-3; 10 bases map to TRBD2. The trim removed 5 bases at V and 10 bases at J, leaving 12 bases unmatched. This CDR3 spans 15 amino acids. Germline assignment: CDR1 SGHVS and CDR2 FQNEAQ. In DNA form, the CDR3 reads TGTGCCAGCAGCACCACTAGCGGGACGTTTTATGCGCAGTATTTT. This codes for CASSTTSGTFYAQYF.

This clonotype occurred many times. The chain is built from TRBV2 and TRBJ2-1, with D uncertain. CDR1 is SNHLY, CDR2 FYNNEI, per germline. V was cut by 8 bases and J by 8 bases, with 10 bases left in between. The CDR3 has 11 amino acids. The CDR3 here is CASLRTHEQFF. In DNA, the CDR3 is TGTGCCAGCTTAAGAACCCATGAGCAGTTCTTC.